This T cell receptor beta chain was recorded in a study of cytomegalovirus exposure and HLA in healthy donors. Study background: Within an early data release were roughly 83 million unique TCRs drawn from HLA-typed donors.

Regarding this clone: The antigen remains undetermined.

The PCR ran on 60 Vbeta and 13 Jbeta primers. Sequencing used immunoSEQ multiplex PCR; TCRdb keeps in-frame clones, though not all of them. The sample records some 200,000 clones, approximately 80% being singletons. Whole-study results and caveats: Immune exposure information available was restricted to CMV serostatus. It was 164 TCR beta chains that were listed as cytomegalovirus-associated.

This CDR3 comprises 13 residues. J gave up 9 bases and V 4 bases, and 7 bases lay outside the gene matches. The V gene's germline CDR1 is MDHEN and CDR2 SYDVKM. This chain uses TRBV28 with TRBJ1-2, with 8 bases that match TRBD1. This TCR was recovered from a woman aged 50 to 60 in good health and CMV-seropositive. The material sequenced was PBMCs. The CDR3 loop is CASSWPGGQSYTF. The CDR3 bases are TGTGCCAGCAGTTGGCCAGGGGGCCAAAGCTACACCTTC.